Described below is a single T cell receptor beta chain sequence and its context. Its cognate antigen is unknown. Germline values: CDR1 SGHDT, CDR2 YYEEEE. This CDR3 has 13 amino acids. V lost 2 bases to trimming and J lost 4 bases, with 9 bases between them. TCRdb's copy holds only in-frame clones and misses some; the assay was immunoSEQ multiplex PCR. The sample has 10,000 or so clones, approximately 85% seen once. This sample is part of a study of neoadjuvant nivolumab and ipilimumab in lung cancer. Study-level findings and limits: TCR richness and clonality were higher in tumors than adjacent uninvolved lung. From pretherapy to surgery, tumor richness and clonality rose with dual therapy.

Material: peripheral blood, obtained before neoadjuvant nivolumab, alone or with ipilimumab. The TCR was taken from an adult with non-small cell lung cancer. The chain joins TRBV5-6 to TRBJ1-2, with D possibly being TRBD1 (5 bases). The CDR3 sequence is CASSFGQGYGYTF. DNA of the CDR3: TGTGCCAGCAGCTTCGGCCAGGGCTATGGCTACACCTTC.